These T cell receptor beta chains were read from a single sample in a study of PD-L1 blockade in urothelial cancer. TCRdb's table, derived via immunoSEQ multiplex PCR, lists solely in-frame clones and lacks some. The sample holds 50,000 to 75,000 clones, more than 80% seen once. This specimen consisted of PBMCs, obtained around atezolizumab (anti-PD-L1) treatment. The receptors come from a man aged 70-80 years with urothelial cancer. Both conserved end residues are part of each CDR3. Fields, in order: D gene, CDR3 length, V gene, J gene, clone size, CDR3 DNA, CDR3 protein. A D gene is named only where the DNA matches it firmly. The listing skips clone size in some rows; elsewhere it reads once, few, many or a size class.

TRBD2	17	TRBV5-1	TRBJ2-1	-	TGCGCCAGCAGCTTTTGGACTAGCGGGAGGGCCGATAGTGAGCAGTTCTTC	CASSFWTSGRADSEQFF
TRBD1	14	TRBV7-2	TRBJ2-1	-	TGTGCCAGCAGCAGAGGGGACAGCAGGAATGAGCAGTTCTTC	CASSRGDSRNEQFF
TRBD1	15	TRBV5-5	TRBJ2-5	-	TGTGCCAGCAGCAGGGGACAGGCGGGGCAAGAGACCCAGTACTTC	CASSRGQAGQETQYF
-	18	TRBV21-1	TRBJ2-4	-	TGTGCCAGCAGCAATGACGGAGCGGGAGGGGGTGCCAAAAACATTCAGTACTTC	CASSNDGAGGGAKNIQYF
-	15	TRBV19	TRBJ1-2	-	TGTGCCAGTAGTATAGATCGCGGGAGGGGCTATGGCTACACCTTC	CASSIDRGRGYGYTF
-	11	TRBV20-1	TRBJ2-7	few	TGCAGTGCTAGTCGGGGCTACGAGCAGTACTTC	CSASRGYEQYF
TRBD2	16	TRBV4-1	TRBJ2-5	-	TGCGCCAGCAGTCGTTTGACTAGCGGGAAACAAGAGACCCAGTACTTC	CASSRLTSGKQETQYF
-	15	TRBV5-4	TRBJ1-1	once	TGTGCCAGCAGCCCAGGTTCCTCCCTGAACACTGAAGCTTTCTTT	CASSPGSSLNTEAFF
TRBD2	17	TRBV5-1	TRBJ2-1	few	TGCGCCAGCAGCTTGTTAGGTTTTAGCGGGGGTTGGAATGAGCAGTTCTTC	CASSLLGFSGGWNEQFF
-	12	TRBV7-9	TRBJ2-7	-	TGTGCCAGCAGCTTTGGACAGTACGAGCAGTACTTC	CASSFGQYEQYF
-	19	TRBV7-6	TRBJ1-3	-	TGTGCCAGCAGCTCAGCCCCGGTTGGGGGCTGGTCCATTGGAAACACCATATATTTT	CASSSAPVGGWSIGNTIYF
-	16	TRBV19	TRBJ1-5	-	TGTGCCAGTAGTATCGGCGGGGGAATGGGGAGTCAGCCCCAGCATTTT	CASSIGGGMGSQPQHF
TRBD1	15	TRBV19	TRBJ2-2	-	TGTGCCAGTAGTATGGACAGGGGTAACACCGGGGAGCTGTTTTTT	CASSMDRGNTGELFF
-	15	TRBV7-4	TRBJ1-2	-	TGTGCCAGCAGCTCCCGGGACACTGTCGGCTATGGCTACACCTTC	CASSSRDTVGYGYTF
TRBD2	14	TRBV7-2	TRBJ2-4	-	TGTGCCAGCAGCTTGACTAGCGGGGGAAACATTCAGTACTTC	CASSLTSGGNIQYF
-	14	TRBV4-3	TRBJ2-1	-	TGCGCCAGCAGTCCAGAGGGGGGGTGGAATGAGCAGTTCTTC	CASSPEGGWNEQFF
-	13	TRBV11-1	TRBJ2-4	once	TGTGCCAGCACCACAGGGAGGGAAAACATTCAGTACTTC	CASTTGRENIQYF
TRBD2	12	TRBV10-3	TRBJ2-7	once	TGTGCCATCACGAGCGGGAGCTACGAGCAGTACTTC	CAITSGSYEQYF
-	14	TRBV28	TRBJ1-5	-	TGTGCCAGCAGGTCAGGGGAGAACAATCAGCCCCAGCATTTT	CASRSGENNQPQHF
TRBD1	16	TRBV4-2	TRBJ2-1	-	TGTGCCAGCAGCTTGCAAGAGACAGGGCACGGGAATGAGCAGTTCTTC	CASSLQETGHGNEQFF
-	12	TRBV7-6	TRBJ2-7	-	TGTGCCAGCGGACTCGCGACCTACGAGCAGTACTTC	CASGLATYEQYF
-	16	TRBV6-5	TRBJ2-1	-	TGTGCCAGCAGTTACTCGAGAACAGGGTACTACAATGAGCAGTTCTTC	CASSYSRTGYYNEQFF
TRBD2	15	TRBV27	TRBJ2-2	-	TGTGCCAGCAAGACTAGCGGGAGGATGAGCGGGGAGCTGTTTTTT	CASKTSGRMSGELFF